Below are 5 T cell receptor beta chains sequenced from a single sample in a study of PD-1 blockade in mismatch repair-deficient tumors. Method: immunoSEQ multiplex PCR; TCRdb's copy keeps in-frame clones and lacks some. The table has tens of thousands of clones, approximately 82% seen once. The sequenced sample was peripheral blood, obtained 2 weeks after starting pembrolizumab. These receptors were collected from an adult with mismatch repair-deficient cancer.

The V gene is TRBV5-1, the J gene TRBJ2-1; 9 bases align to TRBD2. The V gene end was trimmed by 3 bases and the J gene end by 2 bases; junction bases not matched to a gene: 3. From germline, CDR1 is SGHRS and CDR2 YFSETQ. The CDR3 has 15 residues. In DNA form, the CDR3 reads TGCGCCAGCAGCTGGACTAGCGACACCTACAATGAGCAGTTCTTC. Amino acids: CASSWTSDTYNEQFF.

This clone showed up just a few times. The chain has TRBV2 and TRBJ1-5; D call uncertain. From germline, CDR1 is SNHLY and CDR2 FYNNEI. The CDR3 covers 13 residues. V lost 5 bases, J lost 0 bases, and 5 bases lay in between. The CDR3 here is CASSQDSNQPQHF. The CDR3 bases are TGTGCCAGCAGTCAGGATAGCAATCAGCCCCAGCATTTT.

The CDR3 bases are TGTGCCAGCAGCTTAACCGCGGGACTAGCGGGGAACTACGAGCAGTACTTC. Translated, it gives CASSLTAGLAGNYEQYF. The chain carries TRBV7-2 and TRBJ2-7; 13 bases line up with TRBD2. V lost 2 bases to trimming and J lost 3 bases; unmatched junction nucleotides: 7. This CDR3 has 17 amino acids. Looked up from germline, CDR1 is SGHTA and CDR2 is FQGNSA.

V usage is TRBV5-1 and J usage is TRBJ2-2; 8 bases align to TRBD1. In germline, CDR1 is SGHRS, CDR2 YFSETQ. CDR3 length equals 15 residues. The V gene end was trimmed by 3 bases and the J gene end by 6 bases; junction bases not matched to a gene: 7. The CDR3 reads CASSSVQGAPGELFF. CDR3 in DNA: TGCGCCAGCAGCTCGGTCCAGGGGGCTCCCGGGGAGCTGTTTTTT.

The CDR3 nucleotides read TGCGCCAGCAGCTCAGACAGGGAGAACACTGAAGCTTTCTTT. Its protein is CASSSDRENTEAFF. The gene calls are TRBV5-1 and TRBJ1-1; the match to TRBD1 covers 7 bases. The length of the CDR3 is 14 residues. The V gene's germline CDR1 is SGHRS and CDR2 YFSETQ. V gave up 3 bases and J gave up 1 base; unmatched junction bases: 3.